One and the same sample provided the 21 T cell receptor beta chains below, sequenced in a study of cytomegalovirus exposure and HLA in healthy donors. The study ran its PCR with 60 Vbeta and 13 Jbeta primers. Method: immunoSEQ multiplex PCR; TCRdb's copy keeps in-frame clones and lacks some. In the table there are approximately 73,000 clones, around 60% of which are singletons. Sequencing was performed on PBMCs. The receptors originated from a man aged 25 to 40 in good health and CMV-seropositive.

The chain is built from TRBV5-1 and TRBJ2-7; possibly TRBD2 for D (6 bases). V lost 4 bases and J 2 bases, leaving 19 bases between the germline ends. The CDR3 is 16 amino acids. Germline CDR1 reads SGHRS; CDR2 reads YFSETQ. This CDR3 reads CASSPSIGRGPYEQYF. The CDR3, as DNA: TGCGCCAGCAGCCCCTCGATCGGGCGGGGACCCTACGAGCAGTACTTC. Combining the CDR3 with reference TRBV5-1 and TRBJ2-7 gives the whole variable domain KAGVTQTPRYLIKTRGQQVTLSCSPISGHRSVSWYQQTPGQGLQFLFEYFSETQRNKGNFPGRFSGRQFSNSRSEMNVSTLELGDSALYLCASSPSIGRGPYEQYFGPGTRLTVT.

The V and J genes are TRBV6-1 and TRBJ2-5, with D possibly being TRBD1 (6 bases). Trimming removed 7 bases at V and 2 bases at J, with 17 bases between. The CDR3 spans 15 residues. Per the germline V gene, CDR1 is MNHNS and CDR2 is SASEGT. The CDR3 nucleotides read TGTGCCAGCAACGAAATAAACAGGGTTCAAGAGACCCAGTACTTC. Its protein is CASNEINRVQETQYF.

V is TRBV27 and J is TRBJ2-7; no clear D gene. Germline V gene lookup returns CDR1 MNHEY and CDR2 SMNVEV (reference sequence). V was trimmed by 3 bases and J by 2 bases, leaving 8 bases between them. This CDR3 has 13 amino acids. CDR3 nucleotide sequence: TGTGCCAGCAGTTTTTTAGAGACCTACGAGCAGTACTTC. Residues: CASSFLETYEQYF.

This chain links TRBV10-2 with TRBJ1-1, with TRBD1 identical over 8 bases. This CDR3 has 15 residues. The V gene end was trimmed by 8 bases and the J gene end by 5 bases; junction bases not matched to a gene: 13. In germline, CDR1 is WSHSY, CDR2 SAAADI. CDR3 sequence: CASAQVGRGRTEAFF. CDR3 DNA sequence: TGCGCCAGCGCCCAAGTCGGCAGGGGGCGGACTGAAGCTTTCTTT.

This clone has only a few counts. The chain's CDR3 is CASSLLGQGMTNQPQHF. CDR3 coding DNA: TGTGCCAGCTCACTCCTGGGACAGGGAATGACAAATCAGCCCCAGCATTTT. The V call is TRBV18, the J call TRBJ1-5, with TRBD1 matching 9 bases. This CDR3 spans 17 amino acids. Germline values: CDR1 KGHSH, CDR2 LQKENI. V lost 4 bases, J lost 4 bases, and 11 bases stayed unmatched.

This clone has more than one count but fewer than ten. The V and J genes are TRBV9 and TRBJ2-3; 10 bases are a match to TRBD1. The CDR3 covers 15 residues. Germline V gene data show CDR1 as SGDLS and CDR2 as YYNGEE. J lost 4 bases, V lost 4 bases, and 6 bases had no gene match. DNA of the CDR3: TGTGCCAGCAGCCCACGGACAGGGGGGGCAGATACGCAGTATTTT. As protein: CASSPRTGGADTQYF.

DNA of the CDR3: TGTGCCAGTAGCCCCGGGGGGGGGATAACTGAAGCTTTCTTT. Amino acids: CASSPGGGITEAFF. The V and J genes are TRBV19 and TRBJ1-1; weak D call: TRBD1 (5 bases). Trimming stripped 6 bases from V and 5 bases from J, with 16 bases between. CDR1 LNHDA and CDR2 SQIVND come from the germline V gene (reference sequence). The CDR3 totals 14 residues.

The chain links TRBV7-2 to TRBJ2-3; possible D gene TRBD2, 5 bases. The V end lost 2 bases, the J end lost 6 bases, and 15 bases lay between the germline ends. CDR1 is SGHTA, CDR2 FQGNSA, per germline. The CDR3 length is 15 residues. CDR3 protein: CASSLFGIVIDTQYF. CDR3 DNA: TGTGCCAGCAGCTTATTCGGGATAGTAATTGATACGCAGTATTTT.

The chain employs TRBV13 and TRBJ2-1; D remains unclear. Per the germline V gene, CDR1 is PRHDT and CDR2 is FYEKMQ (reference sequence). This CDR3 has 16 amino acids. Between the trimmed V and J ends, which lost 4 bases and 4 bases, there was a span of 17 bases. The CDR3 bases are TGTGCCAGCAGCTCCAAATACACGAAACAATACAATGAGCAGTTCTTC. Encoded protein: CASSSKYTKQYNEQFF. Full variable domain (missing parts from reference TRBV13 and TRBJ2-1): AAGVIQSPRHLIKEKRETATLKCYPIPRHDTVYWYQQGPGQDPQFLISFYEKMQSDKGSIPDRFSAQQFSDYHSELNMSSLELGDSALYFCASSSKYTKQYNEQFFGPGTRLTVL.

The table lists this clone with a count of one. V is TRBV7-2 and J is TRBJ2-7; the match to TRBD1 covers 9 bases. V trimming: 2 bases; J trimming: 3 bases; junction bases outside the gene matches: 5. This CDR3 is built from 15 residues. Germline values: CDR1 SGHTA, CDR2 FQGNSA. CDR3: CASSLSPGQGYEQYF. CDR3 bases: TGTGCCAGCAGCTTATCCCCGGGACAGGGCTACGAGCAGTACTTC.

The CDR3 DNA follows: TGTGCCAGCAGTGACTCCTTTACAGATACGCAGTATTTT. Translating it yields CASSDSFTDTQYF. The J gene is TRBJ2-3, the V gene TRBV6-4; D gene unclear. V was cut by 0 bases and J by 3 bases, with 4 bases left in between. The CDR3 consists of 13 residues. The germline V gene has CDR1 MRHNA and CDR2 SNTAGT.

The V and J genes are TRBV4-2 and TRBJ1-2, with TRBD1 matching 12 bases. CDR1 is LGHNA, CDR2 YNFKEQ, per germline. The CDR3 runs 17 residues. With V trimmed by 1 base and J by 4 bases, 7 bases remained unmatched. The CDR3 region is CASSQAAGTGGSYGYTF. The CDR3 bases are TGTGCCAGCAGCCAAGCTGCCGGGACAGGGGGCTCCTATGGCTACACCTTC.

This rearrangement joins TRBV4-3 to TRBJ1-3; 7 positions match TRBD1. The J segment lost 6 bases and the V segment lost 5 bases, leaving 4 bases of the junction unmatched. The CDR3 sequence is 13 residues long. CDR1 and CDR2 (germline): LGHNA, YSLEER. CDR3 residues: CASSYTGENTIYF. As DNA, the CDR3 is TGCGCCAGCAGCTACACAGGGGAAAACACCATATATTTT.

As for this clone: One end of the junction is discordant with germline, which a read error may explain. The CDR3 DNA reads TGTGCCAGCAGTGAATACGGCCGACAGGACTTC. Protein sequence: CASSEYGRQDF. This chain links TRBV25-1 with TRBJ2-7, with a weak D call TRBD1 (6 bases). From germline, CDR1 is MGHDK and CDR2 SYGVNS. This CDR3 has 11 amino acids.

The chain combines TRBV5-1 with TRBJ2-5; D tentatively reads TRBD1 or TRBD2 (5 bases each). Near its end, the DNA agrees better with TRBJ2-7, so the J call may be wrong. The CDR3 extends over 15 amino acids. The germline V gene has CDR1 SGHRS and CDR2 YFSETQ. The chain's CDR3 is CASSLGDGDSYEQYF. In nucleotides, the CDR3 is TGCGCCAGCAGCTTGGGGGACGGGGACTCCTACGAGCAGTACTTC.

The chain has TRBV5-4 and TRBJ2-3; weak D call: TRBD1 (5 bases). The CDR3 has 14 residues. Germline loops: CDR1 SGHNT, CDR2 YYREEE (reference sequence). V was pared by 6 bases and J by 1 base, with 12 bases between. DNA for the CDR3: TGTGCCAGCACCCGTGAAGGGGGCACAGATACGCAGTATTTT. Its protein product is CASTREGGTDTQYF.

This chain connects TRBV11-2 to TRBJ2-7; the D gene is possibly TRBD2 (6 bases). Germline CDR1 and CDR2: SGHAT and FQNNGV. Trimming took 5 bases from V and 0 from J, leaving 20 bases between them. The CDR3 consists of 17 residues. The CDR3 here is CASSLLDGTYSSYEQYF. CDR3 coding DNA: TGTGCCAGCAGCCTACTGGATGGGACTTACAGCTCCTACGAGCAGTACTTC.

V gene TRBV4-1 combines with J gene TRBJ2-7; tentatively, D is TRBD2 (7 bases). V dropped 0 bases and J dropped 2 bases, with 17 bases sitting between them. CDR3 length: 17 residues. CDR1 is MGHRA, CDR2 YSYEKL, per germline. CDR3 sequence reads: CASSQEFRGGITYEQYF. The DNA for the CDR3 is TGCGCCAGCAGCCAAGAATTTCGCGGGGGCATTACCTACGAGCAGTACTTC.

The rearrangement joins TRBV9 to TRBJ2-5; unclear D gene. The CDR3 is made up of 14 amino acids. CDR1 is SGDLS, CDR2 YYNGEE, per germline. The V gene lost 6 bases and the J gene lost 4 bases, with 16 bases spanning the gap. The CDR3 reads CASTSHGEGETQYF. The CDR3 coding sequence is TGTGCCAGCACTTCCCATGGAGAAGGAGAGACCCAGTACTTC. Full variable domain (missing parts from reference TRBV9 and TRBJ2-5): DSGVTQTPKHLITATGQRVTLRCSPRSGDLSVYWYQQSLDQGLQFLIQYYNGEERAKGNILERFSAQQFPDLHSELNLSSLELGDSALYFCASTSHGEGETQYFGPGTRLLVL.

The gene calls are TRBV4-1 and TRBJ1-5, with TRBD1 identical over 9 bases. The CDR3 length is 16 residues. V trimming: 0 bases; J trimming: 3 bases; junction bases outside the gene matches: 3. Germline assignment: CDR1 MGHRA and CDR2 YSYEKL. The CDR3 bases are TGCGCCAGCAGCCAAGAATCACAGGGGGCCAATCAGCCCCAGCATTTT. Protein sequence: CASSQESQGANQPQHF.

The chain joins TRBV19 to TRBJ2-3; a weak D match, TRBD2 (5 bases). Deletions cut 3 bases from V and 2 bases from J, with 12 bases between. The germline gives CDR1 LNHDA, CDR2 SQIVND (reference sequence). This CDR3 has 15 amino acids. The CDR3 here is CASSMQLENTDTQYF. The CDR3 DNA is TGTGCCAGTAGTATGCAACTAGAGAACACAGATACGCAGTATTTT.